The following is a T cell receptor beta chain sequence with its context. These data come from a study of cytomegalovirus exposure and HLA in healthy donors. Study background: Roughly 85 million unique TCRs from HLA-typed donors made up an early data release.

Amplification used 60 Vbeta primers and 13 Jbeta primers. Produced via immunoSEQ multiplex PCR; TCRdb's table is partial and in-frame only. Counted here are under 200,000 clones, roughly 75% occurring once; the ten biggest clones make up less than 3%. The clonotype was recovered from a female donor in good health and CMV-seronegative. Input material: PBMCs.

DNA of the CDR3: TGTGCCAGCAGCTCCAGGGGACCGCAAGAGACCCAGTACTTC. Residues: CASSSRGPQETQYF. The chain combines TRBV13 with TRBJ2-5, with a possible D match to TRBD1 (6 bases). Looked up from germline, CDR1 is PRHDT and CDR2 is FYEKMQ (reference sequence). The length of the CDR3 is 14 residues. V lost 4 bases and J lost 2, with 11 bases in between.